These T cell receptor beta chains were read from a single sample in a study of vaccination and CD4 T cells after COVID-19. TCRdb reprocessed the PCR reads via MiXCR and lists one record per CDR3 protein. The sample carries about 12,000 distinct CDR3 sequences, roughly 74% recorded once. Antigens for these TCRs are unknown. The source material was CD4+ T cells from blood, cultured in vitro. Source of these receptors: a human donor who had recovered from COVID-19. Each CDR3 is given with its conserved first and last residue. The D gene is left open where the match is weak.

>TRBD1|TRBV20-1
CSAVTRTGLGNQPQHF
>-|TRBV7-2
CASSLGGAGANVLTF
>-|TRBV20-1
CSAQRATGYEQYF
>-|TRBV7-2
CASSDRGDNTEAFF
>-|TRBV7-2
CASSYDRSYEQYF
>-|TRBV29-1
CSVDKVAPTYNEQFF
>-|TRBV12-3/TRBV12-4
CASSPDTEAFF
>TRBD1|TRBV15
CATRRSDRGHTEAFF
>TRBD1|TRBV20-1
CSARVGQGILDIQYF
>TRBD2|TRBV7-2
CASSLLPLLAGGSSTQYF
>TRBD2|TRBV19
CASNRGRPGNNEQFF
>-|TRBV12-3/TRBV12-4
CGTREKSVYEQYF
>-|TRBV27
CASSPLSSGNTIYF
>-|TRBV19
CASRGFPPSQPQHF
>-|TRBV30
CAWSHQGNSPLHF
>-|TRBV4-3
CASSHLAASSYNEQFF
>-|TRBV6-2/TRBV6-3
CASSSPRWSRGEETQYF
>-|TRBV20-1
CSAARGLQPQHF
>-|TRBV5-3
CARSLRQVNTEAFF
>-|TRBV6-2/TRBV6-3
CASSALPGTSSGANVLTF
>TRBD1|TRBV19
CASSARLGQAREGNTEAFF
>-|TRBV7-2
CASSVPNSPLHF
>TRBD2|TRBV7-2
CASSSGTRAETQYF
>-|TRBV27
CASRFSGLGEQYF
>TRBD2|TRBV5-5
CASSAVGTSLNEQYF
>TRBD2|TRBV27
CASSLSAGAQAGELFF
>TRBD2|TRBV6-2/TRBV6-3
CASSQLAGGTDTQYF
>TRBD2|TRBV6-2/TRBV6-3
CASSYGTRTPEQYF
>-|TRBV6-2/TRBV6-3
CATRGWVVWEQYF
>TRBD1|TRBV18
CASSRGTGESEKLFF
>-|TRBV28
CASSFPVEAQYF
>TRBD2|TRBV6-1
CASYLPGSGNPGELFF
>-|TRBV10-1
CASSRQRTNSPLHF
>-|TRBV9
CASSVEGAGSNSPLHF
>-|TRBV10-3
CAISEGTMKLFF
>-|TRBV6-5
CASSYSSGETEAFF
>-|TRBV12-3/TRBV12-4
CASSLRLGKGDGNEQFF
>-|TRBV28
CASSLLGGNYGYTF
>-|TRBV20-1
CSARSILSNQPQHF
>TRBD2|TRBV7-6
CASSLVVWREVSDTQYF
>TRBD1|TRBV6-1
CASSPGQGLYEQYF
>TRBD1|TRBV19
CASSPGTGIAYTF